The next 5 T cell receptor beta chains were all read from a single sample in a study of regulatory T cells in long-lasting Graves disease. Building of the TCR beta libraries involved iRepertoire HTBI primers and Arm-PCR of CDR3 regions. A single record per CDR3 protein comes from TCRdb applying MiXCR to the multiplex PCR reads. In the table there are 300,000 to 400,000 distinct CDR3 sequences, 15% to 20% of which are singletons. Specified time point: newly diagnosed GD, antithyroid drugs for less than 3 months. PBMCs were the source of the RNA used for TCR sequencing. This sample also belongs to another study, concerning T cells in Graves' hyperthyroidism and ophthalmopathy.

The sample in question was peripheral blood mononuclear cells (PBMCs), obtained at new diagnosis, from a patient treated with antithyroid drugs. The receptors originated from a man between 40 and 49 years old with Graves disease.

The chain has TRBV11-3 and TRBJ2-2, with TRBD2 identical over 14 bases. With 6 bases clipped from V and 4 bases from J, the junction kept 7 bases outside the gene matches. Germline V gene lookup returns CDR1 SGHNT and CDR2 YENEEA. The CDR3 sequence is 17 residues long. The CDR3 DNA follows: TGTGCCAGCAGACGGACGGGACTAGCGGGGGTCACCGGGGAGCTGTTTTTT. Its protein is CASRRTGLAGVTGELFF. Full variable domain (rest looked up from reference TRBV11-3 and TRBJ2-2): EAGVVQSPRYKIIEKKQPVAFWCNPISGHNTLYWYLQNLGQGPELLIRYENEEAVDDSQLPKDRFSAERLKGVDSTLKIQPAELGDSAVYLCASRRTGLAGVTGELFFGEGSRLTVL.

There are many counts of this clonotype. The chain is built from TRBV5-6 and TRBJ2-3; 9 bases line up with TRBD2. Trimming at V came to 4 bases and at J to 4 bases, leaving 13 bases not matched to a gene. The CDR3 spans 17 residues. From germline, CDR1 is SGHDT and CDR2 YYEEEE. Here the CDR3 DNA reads TGTGCCAGCAGCCATAAGGGGGGGACTAGCATTCCAGATACGCAGTATTTT. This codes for CASSHKGGTSIPDTQYF.

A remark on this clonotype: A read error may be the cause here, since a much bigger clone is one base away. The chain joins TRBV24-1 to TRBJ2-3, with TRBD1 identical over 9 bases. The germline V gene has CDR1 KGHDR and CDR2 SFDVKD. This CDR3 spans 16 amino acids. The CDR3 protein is CATGDAGTGRPDTQYF. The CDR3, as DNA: TGTGCCACCGGTGATGCCGGGACAGGGAGGCCAGATACGCAGTATTTT.

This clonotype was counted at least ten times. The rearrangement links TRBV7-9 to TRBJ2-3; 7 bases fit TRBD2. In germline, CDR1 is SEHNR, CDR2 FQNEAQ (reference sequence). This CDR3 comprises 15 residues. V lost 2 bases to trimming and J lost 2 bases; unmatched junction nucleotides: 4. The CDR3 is CASSLLRGNTDTQYF. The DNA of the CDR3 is TGTGCCAGCAGCTTACTGCGGGGGAACACAGATACGCAGTATTTT.

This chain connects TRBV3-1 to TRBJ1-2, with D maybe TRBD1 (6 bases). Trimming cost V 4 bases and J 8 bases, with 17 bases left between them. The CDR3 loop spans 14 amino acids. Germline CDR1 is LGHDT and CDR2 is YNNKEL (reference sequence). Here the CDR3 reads CASSPLDSSKGYTF. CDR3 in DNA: TGTGCCAGCAGCCCATTGGACAGTAGTAAGGGCTACACCTTC.